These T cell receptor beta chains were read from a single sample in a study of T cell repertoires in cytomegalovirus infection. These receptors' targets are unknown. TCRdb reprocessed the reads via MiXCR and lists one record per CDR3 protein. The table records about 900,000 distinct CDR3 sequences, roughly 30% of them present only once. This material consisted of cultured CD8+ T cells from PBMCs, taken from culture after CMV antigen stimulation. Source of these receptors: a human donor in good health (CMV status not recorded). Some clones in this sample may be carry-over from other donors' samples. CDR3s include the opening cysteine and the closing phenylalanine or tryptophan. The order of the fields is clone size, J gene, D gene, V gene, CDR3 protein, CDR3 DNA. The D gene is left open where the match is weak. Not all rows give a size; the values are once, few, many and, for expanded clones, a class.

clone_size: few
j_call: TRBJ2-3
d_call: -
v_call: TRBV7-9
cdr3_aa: CASRKGQRFTDTQYF
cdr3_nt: TGTGCCAGCAGAAAAGGACAGCGCTTCACAGATACGCAGTATTTT

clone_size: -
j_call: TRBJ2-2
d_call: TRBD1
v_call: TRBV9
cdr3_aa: CASSVLFGTGFESSTGELFF
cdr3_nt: TGTGCCAGCAGCGTACTTTTTGGGACAGGGTTTGAATCGAGCACCGGGGAGCTGTTTTTT

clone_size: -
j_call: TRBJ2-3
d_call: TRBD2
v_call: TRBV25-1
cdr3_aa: CASSERAGDDTQYF
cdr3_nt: TGTGCCAGCAGTGAAAGGGCGGGGGACGATACGCAGTATTTT

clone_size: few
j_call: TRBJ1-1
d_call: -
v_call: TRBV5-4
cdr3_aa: CASSQPTTNTEAFF
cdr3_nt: TGTGCCAGCAGCCAACCGACAACGAACACTGAAGCTTTCTTT

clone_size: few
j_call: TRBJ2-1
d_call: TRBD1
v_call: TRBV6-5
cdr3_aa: CASWTGNNEQFF
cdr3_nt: TGTGCCAGCTGGACAGGGAATAATGAGCAGTTCTTC

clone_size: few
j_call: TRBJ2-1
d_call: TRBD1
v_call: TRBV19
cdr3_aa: CASSIKGWDRENEQFF
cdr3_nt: TGTGCCAGTAGTATAAAGGGTTGGGACAGGGAGAATGAGCAGTTCTTC

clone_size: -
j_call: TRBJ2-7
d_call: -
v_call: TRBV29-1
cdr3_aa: CSVTGSSYEQYF
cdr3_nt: TGCAGCGTGACGGGAAGCTCCTACGAGCAGTACTTC

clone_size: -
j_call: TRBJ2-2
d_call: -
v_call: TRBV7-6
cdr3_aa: CASSPTGAGTGELFF
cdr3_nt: TGTGCCAGCAGCCCTACAGGGGCGGGAACCGGGGAGCTGTTTTTT

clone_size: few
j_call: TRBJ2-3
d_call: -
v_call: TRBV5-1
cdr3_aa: CASSLEAIPDTQYF
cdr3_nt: TGCGCCAGCAGCTTGGAAGCCATACCAGATACGCAGTATTTT

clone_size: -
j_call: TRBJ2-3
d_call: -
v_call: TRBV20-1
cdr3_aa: CSAHQTGGSTDTQYF
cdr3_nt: TGCAGTGCCCATCAGACGGGGGGCTCCACAGATACGCAGTATTTT

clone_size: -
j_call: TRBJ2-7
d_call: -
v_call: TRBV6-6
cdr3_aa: CASSPDGSSSLEQYF
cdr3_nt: TGTGCCAGCAGCCCCGACGGTTCCTCTTCTCTCGAGCAGTACTTC

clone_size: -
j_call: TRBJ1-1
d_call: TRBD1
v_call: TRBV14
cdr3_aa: CASSQETGMNTEAFF
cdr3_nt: TGTGCCAGCAGCCAAGAGACAGGGATGAACACTGAAGCTTTCTTT

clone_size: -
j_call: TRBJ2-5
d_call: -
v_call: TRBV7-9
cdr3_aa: CASSWTGGQETQYF
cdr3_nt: TGTGCCAGCAGCTGGACGGGCGGGCAAGAGACCCAGTACTTC

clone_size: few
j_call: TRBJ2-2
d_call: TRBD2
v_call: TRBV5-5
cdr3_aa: CASLGLASGTGELFF
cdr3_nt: TGTGCCAGCCTGGGACTAGCGAGCGGAACCGGGGAGCTGTTTTTT

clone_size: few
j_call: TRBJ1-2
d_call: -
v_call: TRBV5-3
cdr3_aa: CASSLVGDTSYGYTF
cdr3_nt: TGTGCCAGCAGCTTGGTGGGGGACACCTCCTATGGCTACACCTTC

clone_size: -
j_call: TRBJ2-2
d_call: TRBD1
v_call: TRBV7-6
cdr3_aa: CASSFYLLRGQDTGELFF
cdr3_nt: TGTGCTAGCAGCTTTTATCTCCTGAGGGGGCAGGACACCGGGGAGCTGTTTTTT

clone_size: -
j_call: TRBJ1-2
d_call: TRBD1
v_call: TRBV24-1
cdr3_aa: CATSEGQGHGYTF
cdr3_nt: TGTGCCACCAGTGAAGGACAGGGCCATGGCTACACCTTC

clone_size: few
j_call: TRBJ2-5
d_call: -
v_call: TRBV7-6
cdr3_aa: CASSDRKIPRGTQYF
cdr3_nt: TGTGCCAGCAGCGACCGGAAAATTCCAAGAGGGACCCAGTACTTC

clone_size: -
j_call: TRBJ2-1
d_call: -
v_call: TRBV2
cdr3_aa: CASRWRDSNYNEQFF
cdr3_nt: TGTGCCAGCAGGTGGAGGGACTCCAACTACAATGAGCAGTTCTTC

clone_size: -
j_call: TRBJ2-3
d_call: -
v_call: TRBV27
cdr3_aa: CASSSSAGYTDTQYF
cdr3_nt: TGTGCCAGCAGCTCCAGCGCCGGGTACACAGATACGCAGTATTTT

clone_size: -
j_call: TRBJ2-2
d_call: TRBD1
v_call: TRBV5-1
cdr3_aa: CASSLMGQPLSTGELFF
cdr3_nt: TGCGCCAGCAGCTTGATGGGACAGCCCTTGAGCACCGGGGAGCTGTTTTTT

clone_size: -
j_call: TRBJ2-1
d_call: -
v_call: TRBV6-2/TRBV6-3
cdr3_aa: CASSYSQTYNEQFF
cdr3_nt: TGTGCCAGCAGTTACTCGCAGACTTACAATGAGCAGTTCTTC

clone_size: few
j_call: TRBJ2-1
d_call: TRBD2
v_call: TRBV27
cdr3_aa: CASSSAGGGYNEQFF
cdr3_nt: TGTGCCAGCAGTTCAGCGGGGGGAGGCTACAATGAGCAGTTCTTC

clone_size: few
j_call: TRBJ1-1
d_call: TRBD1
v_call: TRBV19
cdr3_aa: CASSISDRGNTEAFF
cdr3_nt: TGTGCCAGTAGTATAAGTGACAGGGGTAACACTGAAGCTTTCTTT

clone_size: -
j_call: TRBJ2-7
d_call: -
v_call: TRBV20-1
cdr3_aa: CSARDLHSYEQYF
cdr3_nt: TGCAGTGCTAGAGATCTCCACTCCTACGAGCAGTACTTC

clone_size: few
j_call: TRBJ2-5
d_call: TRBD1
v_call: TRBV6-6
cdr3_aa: CATISRGFQETQYF
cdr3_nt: TGTGCCACCATTTCCAGGGGGTTTCAAGAGACCCAGTACTTC

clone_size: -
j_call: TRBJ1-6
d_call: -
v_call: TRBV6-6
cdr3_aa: CASSLPPGGGSPLHF
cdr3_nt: TGTGCCAGCAGCCTACCCCCGGGGGGAGGATCACCCCTCCACTTT